The 29 T cell receptor beta chains below come from one sample, sequenced in a study of early T cells in non-severe SARS-CoV-2 infection. TCRdb ran MiXCR on the 5' RACE reads and lists one entry per CDR3 protein. The sample records more than 85,000 distinct CDR3 sequences, around 13% being singletons. Sequencing used whole blood. The receptors stem from an adult who was a healthcare worker with PCR-confirmed SARS-CoV-2 infection or an uninfected control (not recorded which).

V and J are TRBV29-1 and TRBJ2-3; no firm D call. Germline-derived CDR1 and CDR2 are SQVTM and ANQGSEA. Trimming removed 1 base at V and 2 bases at J, with 7 bases between. The CDR3 consists of 13 residues. The CDR3 spells CSVEGHYTDTQYF. CDR3 in DNA: TGCAGCGTTGAAGGTCATTACACAGATACGCAGTATTTT.

This clonotype was seen more than once but under ten times. This chain joins TRBV29-1 and TRBJ2-5, with no clear D. CDR1 SQVTM and CDR2 ANQGSEA come from the germline V gene. The CDR3 runs 13 residues. V lost 1 base to trimming and J lost 5 bases, with 11 bases between them. DNA for the CDR3: TGCAGCGTTGAAGCAGCCGGGCGTGAGACCCAGTACTTC. Protein sequence: CSVEAAGRETQYF. The full variable domain, rest sourced from reference TRBV29-1 and TRBJ2-5, is SAVISQKPSRDICQRGTSLTIQCQVDSQVTMMFWYRQQPGQSLTLIATANQGSEATYESGFVIDKFPISRPNLTFSTLTVSNMSPEDSSIYLCSVEAAGRETQYFGPGTRLLVL.

There are many counts of this clonotype. The rearrangement links TRBV28 to TRBJ2-5, with D possibly matching TRBD2 (7 bases). Trimming removed 11 bases at V and 0 bases at J, with 19 bases between. Germline V CDR1 and CDR2: MDHEN, SYDVKM. This CDR3 is 15 amino acids long. Here the CDR3 DNA reads TGTGCCCCAGGGGTTAGCGGGCCGTACCAAGAGACCCAGTACTTC. Residues: CAPGVSGPYQETQYF.

Many counts were recorded for this clonotype. The chain has TRBV28 and TRBJ2-1; tentative D call: TRBD2 (5 bases). With 5 bases removed from V and 8 bases from J, the gap between germline ends came to 25 bases. CDR3 size: 17 residues. Germline V gene data show CDR1 as MDHEN and CDR2 as SYDVKM. The CDR3 DNA reads as TGTGCCAGCAGTCCCCCGCGGAGCGGAGTCTTTTTGTATGAGCAGTTCTTC. Amino acid sequence: CASSPPRSGVFLYEQFF.

The chain recombines TRBV5-1 with TRBJ2-3; 8 bases are a match to TRBD2. The V and J ends lost 4 bases and 1 base, in that order; junction bases with no gene match: 2. The CDR3 has 14 residues. Germline loops: CDR1 SGHRS, CDR2 YFSETQ. The DNA of the CDR3 is TGCGCCAGCAGCAGTAGCGGGGGCACAGATACGCAGTATTTT. Translated, it gives CASSSSGGTDTQYF.

This clonotype was seen a few times. The chain uses TRBV24-1 and TRBJ2-1, with 9 bases fitting TRBD1. The V and J ends lost 7 bases and 15 bases, in that order; junction bases with no gene match: 12. The CDR3 consists of 13 residues. CDR1 and CDR2 (germline): KGHDR, SFDVKD. The CDR3 bases are TGTGCCACCAGCCGACAGGGGGAGGCTAGTCTGTTCTTC. This translates into CATSRQGEASLFF.

This clonotype was recorded many times. The chain links TRBV24-1 to TRBJ2-1, with D possibly called TRBD1 or TRBD2 (5 bases each). Germline V gene lookup returns CDR1 KGHDR and CDR2 SFDVKD. V was clipped by 4 bases and J by 8 bases, with 20 bases between them. The CDR3 runs to 16 residues. The CDR3 DNA sequence: TGTGCCACCAGTGAGCCGTCTATGAGTCTGGGGGATGAGCAGTTCTTC. Translated: CATSEPSMSLGDEQFF.

V usage is TRBV13 and J usage is TRBJ2-1; TRBD2 aligns across 7 bases. The germline gives CDR1 PRHDT, CDR2 FYEKMQ (reference sequence). CDR3 length equals 16 residues. Trimming removed 5 bases from V and 9 bases from J; junction bases left unmatched: 16. CDR3 in DNA: TGTGCCAGCAGCCCGGCGGGAGTGCAACGACTTGGTGAGCAGTTCTTC. Its protein product is CASSPAGVQRLGEQFF.

This clonotype turned up a few times. This chain uses TRBV28 with TRBJ1-2, with TRBD1 as a possible D gene (6 bases). V lost 4 bases to trimming and J lost 6 bases, with 9 bases between them. The CDR3 length is 12 residues. Germline V gene lookup returns CDR1 MDHEN and CDR2 SYDVKM. The CDR3 DNA follows: TGTGCCAGCAGTTCCCAGGGGAATGGCTACACCTTC. Translating it yields CASSSQGNGYTF.

This clonotype was detected many times. This chain joins TRBV9 and TRBJ2-2, with unresolved D. Trimming stripped 3 bases from V and 3 bases from J, with 3 bases between. The germline CDR1 and CDR2 sequences are SGDLS and YYNGEE. CDR3 length: 12 residues. The DNA of the CDR3 is TGTGCCAGCAGCGGAGACACCGGGGAGCTGTTTTTT. Its protein is CASSGDTGELFF.

This clonotype has only a few counts. The V and J genes are TRBV28 and TRBJ1-2, with D possibly TRBD1 on 5 matching bases. Trimming removed 5 bases from V and 4 bases from J, with 8 bases in between. The CDR3 sequence is 12 residues long. Germline CDR1 is MDHEN and CDR2 is SYDVKM. The CDR3 spells CASSPTAYGYTF. The CDR3 DNA reads as TGTGCCAGCAGTCCGACAGCCTATGGCTACACCTTC.

A few counts support this clonotype. The V gene is TRBV28, the J gene TRBJ2-7; 8 bases match TRBD1. Trimming removed 2 bases from V and 1 base from J; junction bases left unmatched: 7. Germline loops: CDR1 MDHEN, CDR2 SYDVKM. The CDR3 sequence is 16 residues long. The CDR3 region is CASSLPPDRVSYEQYF. For the CDR3, the DNA is TGTGCCAGCAGTTTACCCCCGGACAGGGTATCCTACGAGCAGTACTTC.

The CDR3 nucleotides read TGTGCCAGCTCACCACCGACGGGAGGAGGCCCGGGAAAAGATACGCAGTATTTT. It is translated as CASSPPTGGGPGKDTQYF. V gene TRBV18 combines with J gene TRBJ2-3, with 7 nucleotides matching TRBD2. Trimming cost V 0 bases and J 5 bases; bases outside gene matches: 14. The CDR3 is 18 residues long. The V gene's germline CDR1 is KGHSH and CDR2 LQKENI.

Ten or more counts support this clonotype. The rearrangement joins TRBV12-3 or TRBV12-4 to TRBJ1-5, with a weak D call TRBD1 (6 bases). Trimming left V 2 bases short and J 4 bases short, with 9 bases between. The length of the CDR3 is 14 residues. CDR3 nucleotides: TGTGCCAGCAGTTTAAAAGGGGGGAATCAGCCCCAGCATTTT. Its protein is CASSLKGGNQPQHF.

At least ten counts were recorded for this clonotype. This sequence joins TRBV28 and TRBJ1-2; D gene ambiguous. The CDR3 is 13 residues long. Between the trimmed V and J ends, which lost 5 bases and 0 bases, there was a span of 7 bases. Germline-derived CDR1 and CDR2 are MDHEN and SYDVKM. The CDR3 DNA reads as TGTGCCAGCAGTCTACAGTCTAACTATGGCTACACCTTC. Translated: CASSLQSNYGYTF.

This clonotype was recorded a few times. The rearrangement uses TRBV12-3 or TRBV12-4 and TRBJ1-5; D is uncertain. CDR3 length: 15 amino acids. Trimming pared 3 bases from V and 9 bases from J, leaving 18 bases between. The CDR3 DNA follows: TGTGCCAGCAGTTTGGAGAGGGCCGCCGTGTGGCCCCAGCATTTT. It is translated as CASSLERAAVWPQHF.

Ten or more counts support this clonotype. This chain joins TRBV28 and TRBJ1-2; D gene unclear. With 3 bases removed from V and 4 bases from J, the gap between germline ends came to 9 bases. Germline values: CDR1 MDHEN, CDR2 SYDVKM. The CDR3 is 13 amino acids. The CDR3 DNA sequence: TGTGCCAGCAGTTTTCGGGGAGGCTATGGCTACACCTTC. The encoded protein is CASSFRGGYGYTF.

The CDR3 region has the DNA TGCGCCAGCAGCCCCCCTTCTGCGGTGAGGGCGCAGTATTTT. As protein: CASSPPSAVRAQYF. The V call is TRBV4-1, the J call TRBJ2-3, with D possibly matching TRBD2 (5 bases). This CDR3 spans 14 amino acids. V was clipped by 4 bases and J by 10 bases, with 18 bases between them. CDR1 and CDR2 from the germline V gene are MGHRA and YSYEKL.

Regarding this clonotype: Without the conserved terminal phenylalanine or tryptophan, this CDR3 likely stems from a read error. The chain couples TRBV14 to TRBJ2-1; D ambiguous. Germline V gene lookup returns CDR1 SGHDN and CDR2 FVKESK. The CDR3 covers 11 residues. Between the trimmed V and J ends, which lost 3 bases and 6 bases, there was a span of 3 bases. DNA for the CDR3: TGTGCCAGCAGCCAGGGCAATGAGCAGTTCTTA. Encoded protein: CASSQGNEQFL.

This clonotype was observed many times. The rearrangement joins TRBV5-1 to TRBJ2-7; tentative D call: TRBD2 (6 bases). The CDR3 totals 13 residues. Trimming stripped 7 bases from V and 2 bases from J, with 13 bases between. Germline CDR1 and CDR2: SGHRS and YFSETQ. The CDR3: CASGEEGTYEQYF. The CDR3 DNA reads TGCGCCAGCGGGGAGGAGGGGACCTACGAGCAGTACTTC.

This clonotype was observed a handful of times. J is TRBJ2-1 and V is TRBV11-3; 10 bases align to TRBD2. Trimming removed 6 bases from V and 6 bases from J; junction bases left unmatched: 8. The V gene's germline CDR1 is SGHNT and CDR2 YENEEA. The CDR3 totals 15 residues. The CDR3 is CASSQREGQGNEQFF. In DNA form, the CDR3 reads TGTGCCAGCAGTCAGCGGGAGGGCCAGGGCAATGAGCAGTTCTTC.

The chain employs TRBV7-2 and TRBJ2-3, with a possible D match to TRBD2 (5 bases). V gave up 5 bases and J gave up 0 bases, with 18 bases separating them. The germline V gene encodes CDR1 SGHTA and CDR2 FQGNSA. The CDR3 extends over 17 amino acids. This chain's CDR3 is CASSPLPSHTSTDTQYF. The CDR3 DNA follows: TGTGCCAGCAGCCCCTTACCTAGCCATACTAGCACAGATACGCAGTATTTT.

The sample holds many counts of this clonotype. The genes are TRBV4-3 and TRBJ2-2; D gene uncertain. Germline V gene data show CDR1 as LGHNA and CDR2 as YSLEER. This CDR3 has 15 residues. V lost 0 bases and J 1 base, leaving 6 bases between the germline ends. CDR3 bases: TGCGCCAGCAGCCAAGAAGCCGGGAACACCGGGGAGCTGTTTTTT. It codes for CASSQEAGNTGELFF.

There are many counts of this clonotype. CDR3 sequence reads: CASSPGPGRGYTF. The CDR3 DNA reads as TGCGCCAGCAGCCCGGGACCGGGCCGAGGCTACACCTTC. This chain connects TRBV4-1 to TRBJ1-2; D is possibly TRBD1 (5 bases). V lost 4 bases, J lost 8 bases, and 14 bases lay in between. The CDR3 consists of 13 residues. From germline, CDR1 is MGHRA and CDR2 YSYEKL.

In this sample, this clonotype turned up many times. CDR3 DNA sequence: TGTGCCAGCAGCTTAGGACTAGCGGGAGCTTCGATTTCCACAGATACGCAGTATTTT. The encoded protein is CASSLGLAGASISTDTQYF. The chain uses TRBV7-8 and TRBJ2-3; 12 nucleotides agree with TRBD2. V shed 1 base, J shed 2 bases, and the junction held 10 bases outside the gene matches. This CDR3 spans 19 amino acids. Germline V gene sequence: CDR1 SGHVS, CDR2 FQNEAQ. Full variable domain (missing parts from reference TRBV7-8 and TRBJ2-3): GAGVSQSPRYKVAKRGQDVALRCDPISGHVSLFWYQQALGQGPEFLTYFQNEAQLDKSGLPSDRFFAERPEGSVSTLKIQRTQQEDSAVYLCASSLGLAGASISTDTQYFGPGTRLTVL.

In its sample, this clonotype was seen many times. This sequence joins TRBV5-4 and TRBJ2-7; D gene uncertain. CDR3 length: 14 residues. V lost 1 base and J 0 bases, leaving 8 bases between the germline ends. Per germline, CDR1 SGHNT and CDR2 YYREEE (reference sequence). The CDR3 nucleotides are TGTGCCAGCAGCTTGATCTCGAGCTCCTACGAGCAGTACTTC. Translating it yields CASSLISSSYEQYF.

This clonotype was counted ten times or more. The chain uses TRBV11-2 and TRBJ1-1; the D gene is possibly TRBD1 (5 bases). The CDR3 loop spans 14 amino acids. V was cut by 7 bases and J by 5 bases, with 17 bases left in between. Germline-derived CDR1 and CDR2 are SGHAT and FQNNGV. The CDR3 DNA reads TGTGCCAGCATTCCTCGACAGCCGTTGACTGAAGCTTTCTTT. This codes for CASIPRQPLTEAFF.

V is TRBV29-1 and J is TRBJ2-7; TRBD1 is a possible D gene (5 bases). The germline V gene has CDR1 SQVTM and CDR2 ANQGSEA. The CDR3 extends over 13 amino acids. V lost 8 bases and J 0 bases, leaving 14 bases between the germline ends. In DNA form, the CDR3 reads TGCAGCTTTAGGACAAAGAGCTCCTACGAGCAGTACTTC. It is translated as CSFRTKSSYEQYF.

This chain uses TRBV20-1 with TRBJ2-1; D is undetermined. The V and J ends lost 6 bases and 10 bases respectively, with 10 bases between them. The germline CDR1 and CDR2 sequences are DFQATT and SNEGSKA (reference sequence). This CDR3 is 10 amino acids long. The CDR3 coding sequence is TGCAGTGCAAACCTTCGCGAGCAGTTCTTC. This encodes CSANLREQFF.